Listed here is a single T cell receptor beta chain. Its antigen remains unidentified. The input lacks base qualities; no much larger clone sits a single base away. For CDR1 and CDR2, the germline V gene lists SQVTM and ANQGSEA. Relative to germline, V is missing 4 bases and J is missing 4 bases, with 12 bases of the junction outside any gene match. The CDR3 covers 17 residues, taking in both the cysteine and the phenylalanine. The read is trimmed to its CDR3 DNA, 51 bases read in frame from base 1. The data stem from a study of T-cell memory formation after mild COVID-19 (dated by TCRdb to the early 2020s). In terms of the full investigation: TCR sequence clusters from the two donors were found to be largely donor specific. In two donors, T-cell clones that expanded and contracted after mild COVID-19 were followed by sequencing TCRalpha and TCRbeta repertoires longitudinally. Two young, previously healthy adult volunteers, one female and one male, were included in the cohort.

Ficoll-Paque density gradient centrifugation was used to isolate PBMCs. What the work shows at the level of the full study, not this receptor alone: Contracting CD4+ clones were found mainly in CM and EM memory subsets, while CD8+ clones were enriched in EMRA. Only a couple of mild cases were covered in the study, and larger cohorts including severe cases with pre-infection samples were considered necessary. The second-wave clones that peaked on day 37 were not confirmed to be SARS-CoV-2 specific. Some responding clones were found in pre-infection memory, which suggests that pre-existing cross-reactive memory T cells took part in the SARS-CoV-2 response. Clones that contracted from day 15 to 85 showed balanced CD4/CD8 phenotypes, whereas a second wave of clones that expanded from day 15 to 37 leaned towards CD4+.

The instrument was an Illumina NovaSeq 6000. TCRalpha and TCRbeta cDNA libraries were built by 5'RACE with constant-segment primers, adding sample barcodes and unique molecular identifiers. Trizol reagent was used to extract RNA from every sample. The libraries were amplified in two PCR steps, and the second step added a second sample barcode and Illumina TruSeq adapters. Sequencing of libraries was performed on an Illumina NovaSeq with 2 x 150 bp paired-end reads. Concerning the study's data processing: Reads were demultiplexed and collapsed into UMI-guided consensus sequences with migec v1.2.7. With mixcr v2.1.11, UMI consensuses were aligned to TRA and TRB V and J templates and assembled into clonotypes. Clonotypes were classified as expanded or contracted when called significant by both edgeR and NoisET, with noise models trained on biological replicates. For edgeR calls, a false discovery rate-adjusted p below 0.01 and a log2 fold-change threshold of 1 were applied. As an exploratory analysis of dynamics, PCA with hierarchical clustering was applied to max-normalized trajectories of the 1000 most abundant clonotypes. Each responding clone was given a CD4 or CD8 phenotype based on the CD4+ and CD8+ repertoires, which had been sequenced separately. TCRdb itself trimmed the public reads at Q25 with fastp, ran MiXCR and retained productive beta chains. One record per CDR3 amino acid sequence lists the most common genes and DNA. TCRdb's processing, not the authors' own work, is the source of the V and J calls. Here the sample has about 430,000 distinct CDR3 sequences; approximately 24% occur a single time. Around 8.1% of the sample is taken by the ten largest.

The chain joins TRBV29-1 to TRBJ2-2; the central 10 bases match TRBD2. The receptor comes from an adult woman who had mild COVID-19 (a few samples of this study predate the infection). The sample titles of this study are shuffled in the database, so cell type and time point are left out; the donor was told from shared clones. The sequenced sample consisted of PBMCs or a T cell subset sorted from them (not recorded which). The DNA sequence follows: TGCAGCGTTGTGGCTCTAGCGGGAGAGTCGGGCACCGGGGAGCTGTTTTTT. The resulting protein is CSVVALAGESGTGELFF.